This T cell receptor beta chain was obtained from a study of T cell clonotyping in hematopoietic cell transplantation. The time point: recipient sample about 28 days before transplant, after cytoreduction. Recipient blood drawn about 28 days pretransplant and days 30, 100, 180 after. Per the germline V gene, CDR1 is SGHTA and CDR2 is FQGNSA. The CDR3 has 16 residues. V lost 1 base and J 4 bases, leaving 16 bases between the germline ends. As to this clone: Its cognate antigen is unknown.

Repertoires were generated with immunoSEQ multiplex PCR, while TCRdb's copy carries only in-frame clones and drops some. This sample yields tens of thousands of clones, of which 80% to 85% are seen a single time; about 5.4% belongs to the top ten. Broader study findings: Cells were unsorted, so CD4 and CD8 contributions were not separated. Pathologically expanded recipient clonotypes increased progressively from day 30 to day 180 as diversity fell.

The clonotype comes from a man aged 55 to 70 with myelodysplastic syndrome. Some clones in this sample may be carry-over from other donors' samples. The J gene is TRBJ1-1, the V gene TRBV7-2, with D possibly matching TRBD1 (5 bases). The sequences come from peripheral blood mononuclear cells, collected before stem cell transplant. CDR3 sequence: CASSLGAGFGSTEAFF. The CDR3 bases are TGTGCCAGCAGCTTAGGTGCAGGGTTCGGCTCCACTGAAGCTTTCTTT.